This T cell receptor beta chain was sequenced in a study of a mutant IDH1 vaccine in newly diagnosed glioma. Study-level background: Sex distribution of treated patients was roughly 62% male and roughly 38% female; mean age was about 40 years.

The method was immunoSEQ multiplex PCR; TCRdb's version includes in-frame clones alone and lacks a portion of them. The sample includes about 59,000 clones, roughly four fifths of them seen just once. Indicated time point: week 47, end of study. The content of each vaccine dose was 300 ug of mutant IDH1 20-mer peptide, and topical imiquimod accompanied it. Donors had new WHO grade 3 or 4 IDH1-mutant, ATRX-lost astrocytomas. About this clone: The antigen is not known.

V lost 5 bases, J lost 7 bases, and 15 bases lay in between. The CDR3 runs 14 residues. Germline V lookup: CDR1 LNHDA, CDR2 SQIVND (reference sequence). The material was PBMCs, obtained from a glioma patient whose treatment included an IDH1 peptide vaccine. The TCR sequence derives from a young man with glioma. This rearrangement joins TRBV19 to TRBJ1-5; TRBD1 might be the D (5 bases). CDR3 amino acids: CASSPQAGGQPQHF. CDR3 sequence (DNA): TGTGCCAGTAGTCCACAGGCGGGAGGGCAGCCCCAGCATTTT.